A single sample is the source of the 9 T cell receptor beta chains below, sequenced in a study of beta chain features in type 1 diabetes. Of the isolated RNA, all was reverse transcribed, and so the sequenced material was expressed TCRB transcripts. Profiled with immunoSEQ multiplex PCR; TCRdb holds only in-frame clones, not every one. The sample contains a few hundred thousand clones, about 30% of which appear only once. The sequenced sample consisted of central memory CD4+ T cells from blood. These TCRs come from a man under 40 in good health.

The rearrangement links TRBV29-1 to TRBJ2-5; tentative D call: TRBD1 (6 bases). The CDR3 is 11 amino acids. V shed 7 bases and J shed 8 bases, with 14 bases lying between them. The germline gives CDR1 SQVTM, CDR2 ANQGSEA. The CDR3 DNA is TGCAGCGGGACAGCCCCTAGTACCCAGTACTTC. Translation: CSGTAPSTQYF.

This clone showed up many times. The chain is built from TRBV14 and TRBJ2-3, with a possible D match to TRBD2 (6 bases). The CDR3 contains 16 residues. V lost 7 bases and J lost 2, with 19 bases in between. Germline CDR1 reads SGHDN; CDR2 reads FVKESK. This chain's CDR3 is CASTLGQAGTTDTQYF. As DNA, the CDR3 is TGTGCCAGCACCCTGGGTCAGGCGGGGACCACAGATACGCAGTATTTT.

The chain employs TRBV4-2 and TRBJ2-1; TRBD2 matches at 7 bases. The ends lost 0 bases at V and 4 bases at J; junction bases unmatched: 3. The germline V gene has CDR1 LGHNA and CDR2 YNFKEQ. The CDR3 runs to 15 residues. The CDR3: CASSQEAGNYNEQFF. CDR3 DNA: TGTGCCAGCAGCCAAGAAGCGGGGAATTACAATGAGCAGTTCTTC.

The V call is TRBV14, the J call TRBJ2-5, with unresolved D. There are 12 residues in the CDR3. V dropped 0 bases and J dropped 7 bases, with 6 bases sitting between them. Germline V gives CDR1 SGHDN, CDR2 FVKESK. The CDR3 coding sequence is TGTGCCAGCAGCCAAGATCGGGCGACCCAGTACTTC. It is translated as CASSQDRATQYF.

The chain couples TRBV15 to TRBJ2-5; TRBD1 is a possible D gene (6 bases). The CDR3 spans 16 residues. Trimming took 1 base from V and 9 from J, leaving 21 bases between them. Per the germline V gene, CDR1 is LNHNV and CDR2 is YYDKDF (reference sequence). CDR3 DNA: TGTGCCACCAGCAGAGGGGCCGGGCAGGCTTCAGGGGCCCAGTACTTC. Its protein is CATSRGAGQASGAQYF.

This clone was seen a few times. The same CDR3 can be traced to other DNA sequences in this sample. The chain couples TRBV7-2 to TRBJ2-5; a possible D gene is TRBD1 (5 bases). Between the trimmed V and J ends, which lost 4 bases and 7 bases, there was a span of 7 bases. CDR3 length equals 11 residues. In germline, CDR1 is SGHTA, CDR2 FQGNSA. DNA of the CDR3: TGTGCCAGCAGCTCCCAGGGGACCCAGTACTTC. Translation: CASSSQGTQYF.

The chain recombines TRBV25-1 with TRBJ2-5, with D possibly being TRBD2 (6 bases). Looked up from germline, CDR1 is MGHDK and CDR2 is SYGVNS. Trimming removed 5 bases at V and 9 bases at J, with 19 bases between. The CDR3 loop spans 14 amino acids. CDR3: CASSRGTQSTAQYF. In nucleotides, the CDR3 is TGTGCCAGCAGTCGGGGGACCCAAAGCACGGCCCAGTACTTC.

This clone turned up a few times. The CDR3 spells CASSNQGAGANVLTF. The CDR3 DNA reads as TGTGCCAGCAGTAACCAGGGGGCCGGGGCCAACGTCCTGACTTTC. The V gene is TRBV2, the J gene TRBJ2-6; 8 positions agree with TRBD1. Germline-derived CDR1 and CDR2 are SNHLY and FYNNEI. The V and J ends lost 5 bases and 4 bases, in that order; junction bases with no gene match: 4. The CDR3 consists of 15 residues.

The rearrangement joins TRBV28 to TRBJ1-3; the D is unclear. Germline loops: CDR1 MDHEN, CDR2 SYDVKM. The V and J ends lost 6 bases and 0 bases respectively, with 12 bases between them. The CDR3 contains 15 residues. The CDR3 coding sequence is TGTGCCAGCAGCCCTCATCAGGACTCTGGAAACACCATATATTTT. Translating it yields CASSPHQDSGNTIYF.